Below, 12 T cell receptor beta chains from the same sample are listed, as sequenced in a study of T cell changes during pregnancy in multiple sclerosis. Profiled with immunoSEQ multiplex PCR; TCRdb holds only in-frame clones, not every one. The profile shows more than 65,000 clones, 90% to 95% of them singletons. The source was peripheral blood, collected in the first trimester of pregnancy. The source is a female donor with multiple sclerosis, enrolled in a pregnancy study.

The chain uses TRBV19 and TRBJ2-4; 8 bases fit TRBD2. V was clipped by 6 bases and J by 6 bases; unmatched bases: 10. Per germline, CDR1 LNHDA and CDR2 SQIVND (reference sequence). This CDR3 spans 15 amino acids. The CDR3 DNA follows: TGTGCCAGTAGCTCTCCGGGACTAGTCTTAAACATTCAGTACTTC. Protein sequence: CASSSPGLVLNIQYF.

This sequence joins TRBV5-1 and TRBJ2-7, with 11 positions matching TRBD1. The CDR3 contains 15 residues. Germline lookup yields CDR1 SGHRS and CDR2 YFSETQ. J lost 3 bases, V lost 4 bases, and 6 bases had no gene match. DNA of the CDR3: TGCGCCAGCAGCCCCGAGGGACAGGGGGACTACGAGCAGTACTTC. Translated: CASSPEGQGDYEQYF.

The CDR3 sequence: CASSKEGLAGGETQYF. The DNA for the CDR3 is TGTGCCAGCAGTAAAGAAGGACTAGCGGGGGGAGAGACCCAGTACTTC. V usage is TRBV5-4 and J usage is TRBJ2-5; 14 nucleotides agree with TRBD2. Trimming took 5 bases from V and 4 from J; bases not matched to a gene: 7. Germline V gene sequence: CDR1 SGHNT, CDR2 YYREEE (reference sequence). The CDR3 contains 16 residues.

This chain uses TRBV15 with TRBJ1-1; D call uncertain. CDR3 length: 15 amino acids. Germline V gene lookup returns CDR1 LNHNV and CDR2 YYDKDF (reference sequence). The V and J ends lost 5 bases and 5 bases respectively, with 18 bases between them. The CDR3, as DNA: TGTGCCACCAGCCCAGAGGGAGCCCGGGTGACTGAAGCTTTCTTT. It translates to CATSPEGARVTEAFF.

The genes are TRBV6-1 and TRBJ1-1, with TRBD1 matching 9 bases. Trimming cost V 7 bases and J 0 bases; bases outside gene matches: 3. Germline V gene lookup returns CDR1 MNHNS and CDR2 SASEGT. The CDR3 consists of 14 residues. The CDR3 nucleotides are TGTGCCAGCATTACAGGGGGCATGAACACTGAAGCTTTCTTT. This translates into CASITGGMNTEAFF.

The chain has TRBV5-1 and TRBJ2-3; tentatively, D is TRBD1 (5 bases). Trimming removed 3 bases from V and 6 bases from J, with 14 bases in between. The CDR3 loop spans 14 amino acids. CDR1 is SGHRS, CDR2 YFSETQ, per germline. The chain's CDR3 is CASSSGSAGDTQYF. CDR3 bases: TGCGCCAGCAGCTCCGGGTCAGCAGGGGATACGCAGTATTTT.

The rearrangement links TRBV2 to TRBJ1-1; 8 bases fit TRBD1. V shed 6 bases and J 3 bases; nucleotides not matched to a gene: 6. Germline V gene data show CDR1 as SNHLY and CDR2 as FYNNEI. The CDR3 totals 14 residues. The CDR3 bases are TGTGCCAGCAGCGTCTTCAGGGGGCACACTGAAGCTTTCTTT. Protein sequence: CASSVFRGHTEAFF.

The chain employs TRBV7-9 and TRBJ2-1, with a possible D match to TRBD1 (5 bases). Trimming stripped 3 bases from V and 6 bases from J, with 6 bases between. Germline assignment: CDR1 SEHNR and CDR2 FQNEAQ (reference sequence). This CDR3 has 12 amino acids. The CDR3: CASSFRVNEQFF. Written as DNA, the CDR3 is TGTGCCAGCAGCTTCAGGGTCAATGAGCAGTTCTTC.

The gene calls are TRBV7-2 and TRBJ1-3; 9 nucleotides agree with TRBD1. Trimming took 3 bases from V and 10 from J; bases not matched to a gene: 7. This CDR3 region has 14 residues. The germline gives CDR1 SGHTA, CDR2 FQGNSA. CDR3 loop: CASSLDTGGVTIYF. In DNA, the CDR3 is TGTGCCAGCAGCTTGGATACAGGGGGCGTAACCATATATTTT.

The rearrangement joins TRBV5-1 to TRBJ2-2, with D perhaps TRBD2 (7 bases). The CDR3 is 16 residues long. The germline CDR1 and CDR2 sequences are SGHRS and YFSETQ. The germline V and J ends were trimmed by 4 bases and 5 bases, with 18 bases remaining between them. CDR3: CASSPFVGGRTGELFF. The CDR3 coding sequence is TGCGCCAGCAGCCCCTTTGTGGGGGGGCGAACCGGGGAGCTGTTTTTT.

The V call is TRBV13, the J call TRBJ1-1; D not certain. V lost 5 bases, J lost 2 bases, and 9 bases lay in between. The CDR3 totals 13 residues. The germline V gene encodes CDR1 PRHDT and CDR2 FYEKMQ (reference sequence). The DNA for the CDR3 is TGTGCCAGCAGCCTTGTATTAAACACTGAAGCTTTCTTT. It translates to CASSLVLNTEAFF. Drawing the rest from reference TRBV13 and TRBJ1-1, the complete variable domain is AAGVIQSPRHLIKEKRETATLKCYPIPRHDTVYWYQQGPGQDPQFLISFYEKMQSDKGSIPDRFSAQQFSDYHSELNMSSLELGDSALYFCASSLVLNTEAFFGQGTRLTVV.

The chain recombines TRBV27 with TRBJ2-7; 9 bases are shared with TRBD2. The CDR3 has 15 residues. Germline-derived CDR1 and CDR2 are MNHEY and SMNVEV (reference sequence). V shed 6 bases and J 0 bases; nucleotides not matched to a gene: 6. DNA for the CDR3: TGTGCCAGCAGCCCCGGACTAGCGAGCTCCTACGAGCAGTACTTC. Protein: CASSPGLASSYEQYF.